These 2 T cell receptor beta chains were all obtained from the same sample, sequenced in a study of T cell changes during pregnancy in multiple sclerosis. TCRdb keeps only in-frame clones here, not all; method: immunoSEQ multiplex PCR. This sample has about 39,000 clones, with approximately 93% found just once. Sample: CD4+ T cells from peripheral blood mononuclear cells, taken in the first trimester of pregnancy. The receptors here all came from a female donor with multiple sclerosis, enrolled in a pregnancy study.

The chain uses TRBV2 and TRBJ2-1; tentatively, D is TRBD2 (6 bases). In germline, CDR1 is SNHLY, CDR2 FYNNEI. CDR3 length: 14 amino acids. V was shortened by 7 bases and J by 7 bases, with 17 bases between the two germline ends. CDR3 sequence: CASKGTGVGNEQFF. CDR3 coding DNA: TGTGCCAGCAAGGGAACGGGAGTAGGGAATGAGCAGTTCTTC.

The DNA for the CDR3 is TGCGCCAGCAGCCAAGAGGGGACAGGCCGCTACCAAGAGACCCAGTACTTC. It yields the protein CASSQEGTGRYQETQYF. The V call is TRBV4-3, the J call TRBJ2-5; 8 bases are a match to TRBD1. The germline gives CDR1 LGHNA, CDR2 YSLEER. The CDR3 has 17 amino acids. Germline trimming cut 0 bases from V and 0 bases from J; bases unmatched to any gene: 6.